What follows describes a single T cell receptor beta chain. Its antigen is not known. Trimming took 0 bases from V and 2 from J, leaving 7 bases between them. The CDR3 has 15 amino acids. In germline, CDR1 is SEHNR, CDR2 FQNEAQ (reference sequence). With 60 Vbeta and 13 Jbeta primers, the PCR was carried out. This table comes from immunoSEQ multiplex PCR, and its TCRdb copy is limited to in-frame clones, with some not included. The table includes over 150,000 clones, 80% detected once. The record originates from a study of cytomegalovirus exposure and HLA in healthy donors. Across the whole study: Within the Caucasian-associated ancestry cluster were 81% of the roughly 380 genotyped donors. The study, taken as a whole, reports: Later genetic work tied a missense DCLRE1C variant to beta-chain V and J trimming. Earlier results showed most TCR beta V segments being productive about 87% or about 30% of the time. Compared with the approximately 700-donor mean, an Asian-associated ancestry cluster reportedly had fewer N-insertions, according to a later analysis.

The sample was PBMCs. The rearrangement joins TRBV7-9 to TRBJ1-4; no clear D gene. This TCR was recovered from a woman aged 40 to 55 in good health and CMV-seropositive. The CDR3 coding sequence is TGTGCCAGCAGCTTAGCACAGCCGACTAATGAAAAACTGTTTTTT. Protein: CASSLAQPTNEKLFF.